This TCR beta chain stems from a study of cytomegalovirus exposure and HLA in healthy donors. General observations from the study: Later analysis revealed greater clonal expansion in HLA-associated TCR beta chains than in equally common others. An analysis that was carried out later associated some 17,000 TCR beta sequences with HLA alleles at 0.05 false discovery rate.

On this clone itself: Its cognate antigen is unknown.

PCR used 60 Vbeta primers and 13 Jbeta primers. The data were produced by immunoSEQ multiplex PCR, yet TCRdb's version contains in-frame clones alone and is incomplete. The data hold approximately 89,000 clones, with 69% observed a single time. Germline assignment: CDR1 SGHVS and CDR2 FNYEAQ. The CDR3 is 18 residues long. The J segment lost 9 bases and the V segment lost 1 base, leaving 17 bases of the junction unmatched. Sequenced input: PBMCs. The chain employs TRBV7-6 and TRBJ2-5; 10 nucleotides agree with TRBD2. The receptor was isolated from a female donor in good health and CMV-seronegative. CDR3 nucleotide sequence: TGTGCCAGCAGCTTAGTCGCTAGCGGGAGCGGTGTACCTACCCCCCAGTACTTC. As protein: CASSLVASGSGVPTPQYF.